The sequence of this TCR beta chain was determined in a study of blood T cell repertoires in COVID-19 (dated by TCRdb to 2018 to 2020). Notes on the research overall: The collaborator samples originated in the United States, Italy and Spain and spanned the acute and convalescent phases of COVID-19. Subjects who had been exposed to COVID-19, were actively infected with it, or had recovered from it provided the deeply sampled blood TCRbeta repertoires that made up the dataset. HLA class I and class II types, where available, came from metadata supplied by the sample provider rather than from assay-based typing. Samples were obtained from the ongoing ImmuneRACE study (first 160 participants) and from over 1,000 subjects provided by 6 global collaborators. The material from the prospective study consisted of cDNA or gDNA derived from T cells, B-cell-depleted T cells, or PBMCs. Sample metadata almost always included a de-identified subject ID, COVID-19 status, age in years and sex. The repertoires were released in a freely available public database intended as a resource for research on the immune response to SARS-CoV-2. Study-wide conclusions, independent of this receptor: The amount of clinical and demographic metadata varied by source and participant and was provided uncurated.

Samples from volunteer blood donors who had recovered from COVID-19 were contributed by a second Seattle source. Each collaborating institution followed its own protocols to collect whole blood in K2EDTA tubes. Collaborator samples were shipped for TCRbeta analysis as frozen whole blood, isolated PBMCs, or DNA extracted from either sample type. Notes on this clone: Which antigen it targets is not known. No much larger clone exists at a distance of one base, and base qualities are not known.

TCRbeta CDR3 regions were amplified from genomic DNA by means of the immunoSEQ Assay, a bias-controlled multiplex PCR. The authors' analysis ran thus. Nucleated cell counts per sample were estimated from amplification of reference gene primers within the assay. To quantify the absolute abundance of each unique TCRbeta CDR3 rearrangement, sequence reads were collapsed and filtered. For each sample, productive Simpson clonality was calculated as the square root of Simpson's diversity index across productive rearrangements. Imported from immuneACCESS, the table was reduced by TCRdb to in-frame sequences with V and J called. These copies leave out some clones; in studies compared against another copy, an unresolved V gene accounts for under half, and the cause of the remainder is not known. D and trimming come from the DNA, and the V and J calls and clone size come from that table. Within this sample are 200,000 to 300,000 clones, with approximately 89% of them counted one time only. The leading ten clones occupy over 7.5% of the sample.

CDR3 length: 16 amino acids, cysteine to phenylalanine. CDR3 DNA is the only sequence kept; it has 48 bases, read in frame from the first base. The sample consisted of peripheral blood. This TCR was recovered from a man between 40 and 49 years old who had recovered from COVID-19. The chain couples TRBV21-1 to TRBJ2-2; the listed D gene, TRBD2, was not tested against the DNA. TRBV21-1 is labeled a pseudogene. DNA sequence: TGTGCCAGCAGCAAGAGGGATAGGTCGTGCACCGGGGAGCTGTTTTTT. This sequence encodes CASSKRDRSCTGELFF.